The T cell receptor (beta chain) described here comes from a study of T cell clones after liver transplantation. The repertoire was sequenced with immunoSEQ multiplex PCR; TCRdb's copy has only in-frame clones and lacks some. Here the sample spans roughly 120,000 clones, approximately 90% being singletons. The input for sequencing was CD4+ T cells from blood, taken 12 months after liver transplant. The sequence was obtained from a human patient who received a liver transplant. The T cells may come from the graft donor.

The CDR3 region has the DNA TGTGCCAGCAGTCCAATTAGGCCCTCTTACGAGCAGTACTTC. It is translated as CASSPIRPSYEQYF. The rearrangement joins TRBV7-2 to TRBJ2-7; D gene unclear. The CDR3 spans 14 residues. V lost 6 bases and J 4 bases, leaving 16 bases between the germline ends. Germline V gene lookup returns CDR1 SGHTA and CDR2 FQGNSA. The full variable domain, its missing parts supplied by reference TRBV7-2 and TRBJ2-7, is GAGVSQSPSNKVTEKGKDVELRCDPISGHTALYWYRQSLGQGLEFLIYFQGNSAPDKSGLPSDRFSAERTGGSVSTLTIQRTQQEDSAVYLCASSPIRPSYEQYFGPGTRLTVT.